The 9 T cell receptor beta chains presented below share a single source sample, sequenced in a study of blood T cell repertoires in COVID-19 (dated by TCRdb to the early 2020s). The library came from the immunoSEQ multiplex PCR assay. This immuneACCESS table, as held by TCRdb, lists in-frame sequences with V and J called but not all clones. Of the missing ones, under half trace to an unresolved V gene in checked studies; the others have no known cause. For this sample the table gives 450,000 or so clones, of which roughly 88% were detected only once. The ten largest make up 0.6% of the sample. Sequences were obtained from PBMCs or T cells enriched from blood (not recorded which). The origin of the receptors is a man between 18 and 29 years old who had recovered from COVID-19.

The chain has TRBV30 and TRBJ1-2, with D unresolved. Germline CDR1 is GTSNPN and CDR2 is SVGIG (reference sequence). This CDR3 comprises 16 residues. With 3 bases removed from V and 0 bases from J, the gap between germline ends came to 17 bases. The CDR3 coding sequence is TGTGCCTGGAGAGACATAACCCTTAATTCTAACTATGGCTACACCTTC. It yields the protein CAWRDITLNSNYGYTF.

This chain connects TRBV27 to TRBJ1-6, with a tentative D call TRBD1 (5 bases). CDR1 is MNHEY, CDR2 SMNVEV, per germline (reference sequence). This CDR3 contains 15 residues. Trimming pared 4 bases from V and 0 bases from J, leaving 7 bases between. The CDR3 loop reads CASSSGGSYNSPLHF. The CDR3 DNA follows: TGTGCCAGCAGTTCGGGGGGCTCCTATAATTCACCCCTCCACTTT.

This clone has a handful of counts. The CDR3 DNA reads TGTGTCAGAAGCTTAGAGGGGTATCCCCAGGGTTCACCCCTCCACTTT. Translated, it gives CVRSLEGYPQGSPLHF. This sequence joins TRBV7-5 and TRBJ1-6; the table assigns TRBD1, which was not confirmed against the DNA. TRBV7-5 constitutes a pseudogene. The CDR3 is made up of 16 amino acids.

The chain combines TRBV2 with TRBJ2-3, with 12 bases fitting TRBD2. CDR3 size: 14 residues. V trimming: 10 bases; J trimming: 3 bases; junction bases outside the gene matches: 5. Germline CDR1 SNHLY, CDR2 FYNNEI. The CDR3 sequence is CATLAGGSTDTQYF. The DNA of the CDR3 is TGTGCCACACTAGCGGGAGGAAGTACAGATACGCAGTATTTT.

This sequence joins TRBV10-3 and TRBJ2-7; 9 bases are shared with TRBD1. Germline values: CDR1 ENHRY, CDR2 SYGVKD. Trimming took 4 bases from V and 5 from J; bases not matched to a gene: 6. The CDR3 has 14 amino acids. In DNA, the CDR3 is TGTGCCATCAGTGGGACAGGGGATAACCACGAGCAGTACTTC. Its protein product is CAISGTGDNHEQYF.

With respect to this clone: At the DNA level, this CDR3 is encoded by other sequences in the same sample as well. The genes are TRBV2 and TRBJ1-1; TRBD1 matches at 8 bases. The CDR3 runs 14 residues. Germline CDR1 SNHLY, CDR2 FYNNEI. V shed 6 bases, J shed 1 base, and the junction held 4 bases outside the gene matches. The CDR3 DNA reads TGTGCCAGCAGGAGGGACAGGACGAACACTGAAGCTTTCTTT. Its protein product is CASRRDRTNTEAFF.

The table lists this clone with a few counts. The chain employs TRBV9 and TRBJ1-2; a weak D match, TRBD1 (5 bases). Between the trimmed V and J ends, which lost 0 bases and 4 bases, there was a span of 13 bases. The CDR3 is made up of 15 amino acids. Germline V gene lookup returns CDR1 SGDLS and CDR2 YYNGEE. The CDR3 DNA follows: TGTGCCAGCAGCGTAGCTTTTACGGGGGTCTATGGCTACACCTTC. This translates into CASSVAFTGVYGYTF.

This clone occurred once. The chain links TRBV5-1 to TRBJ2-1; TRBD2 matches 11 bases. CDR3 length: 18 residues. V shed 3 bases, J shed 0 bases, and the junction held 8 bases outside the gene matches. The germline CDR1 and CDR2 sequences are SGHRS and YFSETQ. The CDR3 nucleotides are TGCGCCAGCAGCTACGGGACTAGCGGTAGGAGCTCCTACAATGAGCAGTTCTTC. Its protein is CASSYGTSGRSSYNEQFF.

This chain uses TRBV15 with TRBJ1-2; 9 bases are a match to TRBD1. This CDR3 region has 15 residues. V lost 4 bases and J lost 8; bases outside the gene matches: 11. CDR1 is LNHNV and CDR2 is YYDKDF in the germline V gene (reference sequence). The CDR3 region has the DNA TGTGCCACCAGCAATCCCGGGACAGGGCTCGGGGGCTACACCTTC. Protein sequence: CATSNPGTGLGGYTF.